This entry is about one TCR beta chain. Its target is not known. The germline gives CDR1 SGHRS, CDR2 YFSETQ. The CDR3 runs 19 residues. V dropped 1 base and J dropped 0 bases, with 17 bases sitting between them. This sample was taken from a study of regulatory T cells in long-lasting Graves disease. Study-level results: In persistent patients, shared public clonotypes (around 2,500) outnumbered those in new patients (nearly 1,000). Under persistent disease, TRBV28, TRBJ1-2 and TRBJ2-5 were used preferentially. Only a small sample size was used, which may have cut accuracy.

With iRepertoire HTBI primers and Arm-PCR of CDR3 regions, TCR beta libraries were built. TCRdb processed the multiplex PCR reads anew with MiXCR; each CDR3 protein has one entry. The table has about 440,000 distinct CDR3 sequences, over 15% seen once. Specified time point: newly diagnosed GD, antithyroid drugs for less than 3 months. Following extraction of RNA from PBMCs, that RNA was used to make the TCR library. The same data also contributed to another study, on T cells in Graves' hyperthyroidism and ophthalmopathy. This second study says: Each diagnosis drew on symptoms, thyroxine, TRAb, thyroid ultrasound and orbital computed tomography findings.

The origin of this receptor is a woman under 40 with Graves disease. The chain recombines TRBV5-1 with TRBJ2-6; D unclear. The material was peripheral blood mononuclear cells (PBMCs), obtained at new diagnosis, from a patient treated with antithyroid drugs. CDR3 protein: CASSLTTGGGYSGANVLTF. The CDR3 DNA reads as TGCGCCAGCAGCTTGACGACGGGTGGTGGCTACTCTGGGGCCAACGTCCTGACTTTC.